This T cell receptor beta chain was sequenced during a study of CD8+CD57+ T cells in acquired aplastic anemia. To note about this clonotype: Its antigen is currently unknown.

The CDR3 has 14 residues. With 4 bases clipped from V and 5 bases from J, the junction kept 10 bases outside the gene matches. Germline V gene sequence: CDR1 SQVTM, CDR2 ANQGSEA. Regarding the study as a whole: The study found no significant CD8+ Simpson's diversity difference between patients and controls.

According to the study, genomic DNA was the template for TCR beta VDJ and CDR3 profiling. TCRdb re-analysed the reads in MiXCR, keeping a single row per CDR3 protein. This sample has about 270,000 distinct CDR3 sequences, with approximately 57% found just once. The chain has TRBV29-1 and TRBJ1-2; 7 bases align to TRBD1. This receptor was taken from a human donor with severe aplastic anemia or a healthy control (not recorded which). The sample taken for sequencing was sorted CD4+, CD8+, or CD8+CD57+ T cells (not recorded which) from PBMCs. CDR3 sequence (DNA): TGCAGCGTTGTGAACGGACAGGCAGAATATGGCTACACCTTC. Translated: CSVVNGQAEYGYTF. The whole variable domain, filled in from reference TRBV29-1 and TRBJ1-2, reads SAVISQKPSRDICQRGTSLTIQCQVDSQVTMMFWYRQQPGQSLTLIATANQGSEATYESGFVIDKFPISRPNLTFSTLTVSNMSPEDSSIYLCSVVNGQAEYGYTFGSGTRLTVV.